This T cell receptor beta chain comes out of a study of cytomegalovirus exposure and HLA in healthy donors. The study's findings and limits: That first-cohort TCR clusters tended to co-occur in the roughly 110 validation repertoires was found in a later analysis. Altogether, 150 to 200 TCR beta chains were recorded as cytomegalovirus-associated. In vitro testing confirmed a few CMV-associated chains as specific for CMV antigens.

With regard to this clone: Its antigen is still unknown.

TCRdb keeps only in-frame clones here, not all; method: immunoSEQ multiplex PCR. This table holds about 98,000 clones, 87% found once. The receptor comes from a woman in her twenties or thirties in good health and CMV-seronegative. The sample consisted of PBMCs.

CDR3 in amino acids: CASSLGGQPNTEAFF. The DNA of the CDR3 is TGTGCCAGCAGCTTGGGGGGACAGCCAAACACTGAAGCTTTCTTT. This chain joins TRBV5-4 and TRBJ1-1; 7 positions agree with TRBD1. V was pared by 0 bases and J by 2 bases, with 4 bases of the junction left unmatched. Germline V gene data show CDR1 as SGHNT and CDR2 as YYREEE (reference sequence). This CDR3 has 15 residues.